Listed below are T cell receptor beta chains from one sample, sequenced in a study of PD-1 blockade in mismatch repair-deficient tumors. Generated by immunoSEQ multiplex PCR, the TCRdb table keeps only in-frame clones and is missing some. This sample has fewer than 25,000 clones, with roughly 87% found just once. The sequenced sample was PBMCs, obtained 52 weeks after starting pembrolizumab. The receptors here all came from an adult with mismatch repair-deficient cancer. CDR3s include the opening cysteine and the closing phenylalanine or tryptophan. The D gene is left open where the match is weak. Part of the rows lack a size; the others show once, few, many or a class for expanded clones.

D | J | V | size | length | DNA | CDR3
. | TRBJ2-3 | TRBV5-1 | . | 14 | TGCGCCAGCAGCTTGGTACGGTGGACAGATACGCAGTATTTT | CASSLVRWTDTQYF
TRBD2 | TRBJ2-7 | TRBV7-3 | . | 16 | TGTGCCAGCAGCTTAACGTATTGGCGGGAGGTGGAAGAGCAGTACTTC | CASSLTYWREVEEQYF
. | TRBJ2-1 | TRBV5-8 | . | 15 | TGTGCCAGCAGCTTGGCCGGGGACTTGTACACTGAGCAGTTCTTC | CASSLAGDLYTEQFF
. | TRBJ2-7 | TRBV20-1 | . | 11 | TGCAGTGCCCTCTGGGCCAACGAGCAGTACTTC | CSALWANEQYF
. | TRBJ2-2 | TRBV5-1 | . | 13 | TGCGCCAGCAGCCAACAGGGAAACGGGGAGCTGTTTTTT | CASSQQGNGELFF
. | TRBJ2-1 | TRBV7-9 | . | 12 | TGTGCCAGCAGCTTTCTTCTGAATGAGCAGTTCTTC | CASSFLLNEQFF
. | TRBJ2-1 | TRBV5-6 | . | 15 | TGTGCCAGCAGCTTTCAGGGGAGGGCCTACAATGAGCAGTTCTTC | CASSFQGRAYNEQFF
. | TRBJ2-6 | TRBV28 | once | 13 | TGTGCCAGCATCCGAGGGGGGGCCAACGTCCTGACTTTC | CASIRGGANVLTF
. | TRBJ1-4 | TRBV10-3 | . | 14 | TGTGCCATCAGTCCCCAGGGAGGGGATGAAAAACTGTTTTTT | CAISPQGGDEKLFF
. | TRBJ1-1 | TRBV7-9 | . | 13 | TGTGCCAGCAGCGCAGCGGGAGGCACTGAAGCTTTCTTT | CASSAAGGTEAFF
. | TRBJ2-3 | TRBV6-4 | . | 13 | TGTGCCAGCAGCGGGAGTAGCACAGATACGCAGTATTTT | CASSGSSTDTQYF
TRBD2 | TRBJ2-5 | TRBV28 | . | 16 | TGTGCCAGCAGTCCGTTCCGGTCTAGCGGGAGAGAGACCCAGTACTTC | CASSPFRSSGRETQYF
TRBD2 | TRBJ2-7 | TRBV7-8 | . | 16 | TGTGCCAGCAGCTTAGATTTTAGCGGGAGCTCCTACGAGCAGTACTTC | CASSLDFSGSSYEQYF
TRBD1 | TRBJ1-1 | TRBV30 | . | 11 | TGTGCCTATTACAGGGGTCGAGAAGCTTTCTTT | CAYYRGREAFF
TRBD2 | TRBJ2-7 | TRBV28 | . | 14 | TGTGCCAGCAGTTTTCTAGCGGGAAAGCACGAGCAGTACTTC | CASSFLAGKHEQYF
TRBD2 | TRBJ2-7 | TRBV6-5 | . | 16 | TGTGCCAGCAGTTCCTTTACTAGCGGTCTTTCCTACGAGCAGTACTTC | CASSSFTSGLSYEQYF
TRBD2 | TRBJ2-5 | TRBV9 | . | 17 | TGTGCCAGCAGCGTCCTAGCGGGAGTAGGGGTCCAAGAGACCCAGTACTTC | CASSVLAGVGVQETQYF
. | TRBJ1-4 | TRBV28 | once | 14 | TGTGCCAGCAGCAAGACAGTCATTAATGAAAAACTGTTTTTT | CASSKTVINEKLFF
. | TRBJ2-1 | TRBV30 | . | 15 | TGTGCCTGGAGCAGCACAGGGCTCTCCTACAATGAGCAGTTCTTC | CAWSSTGLSYNEQFF
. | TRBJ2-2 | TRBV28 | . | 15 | TGTGCCAGCAGTTCAGGTCAACTGAACACCGGGGAGCTGTTTTTT | CASSSGQLNTGELFF
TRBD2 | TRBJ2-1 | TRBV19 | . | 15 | TGTGCCAGTAGTATCCAGGCGGGAGTGTGGAATGAGCAGTTCTTC | CASSIQAGVWNEQFF
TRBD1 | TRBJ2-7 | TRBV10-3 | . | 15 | TGTGCCATCAGTGAGTCCCGGGACAGGTTCTACGAGCAGTACTTC | CAISESRDRFYEQYF
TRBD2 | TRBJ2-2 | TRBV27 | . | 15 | TGTGCCAGCAGTTTATTACCGACTAGCCCCGGGGAGCTGTTTTTT | CASSLLPTSPGELFF
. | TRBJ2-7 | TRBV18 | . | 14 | TGTGCCAGCTCACCTAGAAGGGGCGACTACGAGCAGTACTTC | CASSPRRGDYEQYF
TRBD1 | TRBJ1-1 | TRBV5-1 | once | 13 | TGCGCCAGCAGCCGGACAGGGAACACTGAAGCTTTCTTT | CASSRTGNTEAFF
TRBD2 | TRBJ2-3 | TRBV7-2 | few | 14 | TGTGCCAGCGCTCGCGGGGGAAGCACAGATACGCAGTATTTT | CASARGGSTDTQYF
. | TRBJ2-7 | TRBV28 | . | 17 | TGTGCCAGCAGTACCATTGCGTATGCACAGGGCCCCTACGAGCAGTACTTC | CASSTIAYAQGPYEQYF
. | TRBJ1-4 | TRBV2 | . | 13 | TGTGCCAGCAGCAAGGGGCCAGCTGAAAAACTGTTTTTT | CASSKGPAEKLFF
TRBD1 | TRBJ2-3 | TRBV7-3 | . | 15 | TGTGCCAGCAGCTTGTCGGGACAGTTCACAGATACGCAGTATTTT | CASSLSGQFTDTQYF
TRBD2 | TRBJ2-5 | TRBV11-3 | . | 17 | TGTGCCAGCAGCTTAGGAGAGGGAGCGGGAGTGGGGGAGACCCAGTACTTC | CASSLGEGAGVGETQYF
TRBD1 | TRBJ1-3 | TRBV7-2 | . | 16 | TGTGCCAGCAGCTCCGGACAGGCCATCTCTGGAAACACCATATATTTT | CASSSGQAISGNTIYF
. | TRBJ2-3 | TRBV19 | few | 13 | TGTGCCAGTAGCAAAACTAGCACAGATACGCAGTATTTT | CASSKTSTDTQYF
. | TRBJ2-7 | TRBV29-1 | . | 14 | TGCAGCGTTGGGAGGGGGGGGTACCGGTACGAGCAGTACTTC | CSVGRGGYRYEQYF
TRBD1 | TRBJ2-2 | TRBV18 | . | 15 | TGTGCCAGCTCACGCGGGACAGGAAGCACCGGGGAGCTGTTTTTT | CASSRGTGSTGELFF
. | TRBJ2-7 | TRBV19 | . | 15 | TGTGCCAGTAGTCCCTCCAAAGGGGCCTCCTACGAGCAGTACTTC | CASSPSKGASYEQYF
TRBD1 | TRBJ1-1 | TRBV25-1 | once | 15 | TGTGCCAGCAGTGAATATGGGACAGGGGACACTGAAGCTTTCTTT | CASSEYGTGDTEAFF
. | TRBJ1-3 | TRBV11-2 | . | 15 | TGTGCCAGCAGCTTAGGAGGGCGTCGAGGAAACACCATATATTTT | CASSLGGRRGNTIYF
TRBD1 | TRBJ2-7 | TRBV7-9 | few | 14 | TGTGCCAGCACCACGGACAGGGGCTCCTACGAGCAGTACTTC | CASTTDRGSYEQYF
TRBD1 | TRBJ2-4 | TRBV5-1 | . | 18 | TGCGCCAGCAGCTTGGGGGGGACAGAACCTGTAGCCAAAAACATTCAGTACTTC | CASSLGGTEPVAKNIQYF
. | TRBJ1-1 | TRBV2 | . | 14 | TGTGCCAGCGAAAAGACAGAGAAGAACACTGAAGCTTTCTTT | CASEKTEKNTEAFF
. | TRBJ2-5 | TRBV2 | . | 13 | TGTGCCAGCAGCCGGGACTACCAAGAGACCCAGTACTTC | CASSRDYQETQYF
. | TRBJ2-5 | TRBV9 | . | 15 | TGTGCCAGCAGCCCGATGGGACTCCAGGCAGAGACCCAGTACTTC | CASSPMGLQAETQYF
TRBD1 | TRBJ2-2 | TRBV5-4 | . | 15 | TGTGCCAGCAGCCCAGCGACAGGGTCCACCGGGGAGCTGTTTTTT | CASSPATGSTGELFF
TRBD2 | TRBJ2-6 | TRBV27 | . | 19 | TGTGCCAGCAGTTTAAGACTAGCGGGCTCCCTCTCTGGGGCCAACGTCCTGACTTTC | CASSLRLAGSLSGANVLTF
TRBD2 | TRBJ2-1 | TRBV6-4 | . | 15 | TGTGCCAGCAGCCATAGCGGGAACTCCTACAATGAGCAGTTCTTC | CASSHSGNSYNEQFF
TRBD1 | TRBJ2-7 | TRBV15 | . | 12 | TGTGCCACCGGCACAGGGGTGGACGAGCAGTACTTC | CATGTGVDEQYF
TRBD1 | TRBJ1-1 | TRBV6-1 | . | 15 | TGTGCCAGCAGGGGGACAAGACAGGGAGCTACTGAAGCTTTCTTT | CASRGTRQGATEAFF
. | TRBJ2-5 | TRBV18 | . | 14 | TGTGCCAGCTCACCGGGCCTTGGGCAAGAGACCCAGTACTTC | CASSPGLGQETQYF
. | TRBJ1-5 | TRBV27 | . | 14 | TGTGCCAGCAGTATAACAGGGTCGGCTCAGCCCCAGCATTTT | CASSITGSAQPQHF
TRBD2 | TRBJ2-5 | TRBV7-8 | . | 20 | TGTGCCAGCAGCTTAGCGGGGTGGATGACTAGCGGGGGAGGAGGGGAGACCCAGTACTTC | CASSLAGWMTSGGGGETQYF
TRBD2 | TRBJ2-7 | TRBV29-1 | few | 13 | TGCAGCGTTGCACTAGCGGGAGTCCACGAGCAGTACTTC | CSVALAGVHEQYF
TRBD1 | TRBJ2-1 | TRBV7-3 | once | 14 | TGTGCCAGCAGCACGTCCCGGGACAGCAATGAGCAGTTCTTC | CASSTSRDSNEQFF
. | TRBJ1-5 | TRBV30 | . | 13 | TGTGCCTGGAGTGTAAGGCGAGGTCAGCCCCAGCATTTT | CAWSVRRGQPQHF
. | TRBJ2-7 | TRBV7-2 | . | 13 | TGTGCCAGCAGCTTATCCCCTTCCTACGAGCAGTACTTC | CASSLSPSYEQYF
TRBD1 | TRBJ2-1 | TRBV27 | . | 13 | TGTGCCAGCACTCGGACAGGGGGCAATGAGCAGTTCTTC | CASTRTGGNEQFF
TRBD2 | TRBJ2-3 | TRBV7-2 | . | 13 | TGTGCCAGCAGCTTAGACACCGGGACTAGCGAGTATTTT | CASSLDTGTSEYF
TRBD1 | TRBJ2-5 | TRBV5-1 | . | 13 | TGCGCCAGCAGCTGGGACAGCACAGAGACCCAGTACTTC | CASSWDSTETQYF
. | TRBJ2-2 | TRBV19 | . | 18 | TGTGCCAGTAGTTTCACAGCAATAGGAAGGCCCGATACCGGGGAGCTGTTTTTT | CASSFTAIGRPDTGELFF
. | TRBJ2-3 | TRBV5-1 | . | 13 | TGCGCCAGCAGCGCGGGACAGACAGATACGCAGTATTTT | CASSAGQTDTQYF